This T cell receptor beta chain was obtained from a study of response to subunit inactivated influenza vaccine. The trim removed 3 bases at V and 2 bases at J, leaving 15 bases unmatched. The CDR3 length is 20 residues. Germline V gene data show CDR1 as MNHNS and CDR2 as SASEGT. Via MiXCR, TCRdb re-called the RT-PCR reads, giving one row per CDR3 protein. The table lists 530,000 or so distinct CDR3 sequences, about 25% of them singletons. The TCR sequence derives from a man between 50 and 59 years old who received an inactivated influenza vaccine. The sequences come from CD4+ T cells sorted from PBMCs, collected about 5 days after vaccination. This sequence joins TRBV6-1 and TRBJ2-5, with 13 bases matching TRBD2. The CDR3 loop is CASSETSPGLAGPNQETQYF. The CDR3 DNA reads as TGTGCCAGCAGTGAGACATCTCCGGGACTAGCGGGACCTAATCAAGAGACCCAGTACTTC.